The sample holds a few counts of the clone carrying this TCR beta chain. Its antigen remains unknown. The CDR3 extends over 18 amino acids. Trimming took 4 bases from V and 5 from J; bases not matched to a gene: 14. Germline CDR1 reads LGHNA; CDR2 reads YNFKEQ. The sample is drawn from a study of T cells in Graves' hyperthyroidism and ophthalmopathy. Study-level results: Using 13 V-J features, a model discriminated ophthalmopathy from stable hyperthyroidism.

Researchers defined stable Graves' hyperthyroidism as no ophthalmopathy progression within 18 months. The investigators amplified TCR beta CDR3 regions from RNA transcripts. The HTBI primer set served for first-round RT-PCR of the TCR CDR3. Each CDR3 protein is one row after TCRdb ran MiXCR on the multiplex PCR reads. This table holds 600,000 to 750,000 distinct CDR3 sequences, 15% to 20% found once. The clonotype comes from a man aged 50 or older with Graves' hyperthyroidism. The chain combines TRBV4-2 with TRBJ2-5; 12 nucleotides agree with TRBD2. Source material: blood. The DNA for the CDR3 is TGTGCCAGCAGCCCTGAAGATTTGCGGACTAGCGGGACGGAGACCCAGTACTTC. Translating gives CASSPEDLRTSGTETQYF.